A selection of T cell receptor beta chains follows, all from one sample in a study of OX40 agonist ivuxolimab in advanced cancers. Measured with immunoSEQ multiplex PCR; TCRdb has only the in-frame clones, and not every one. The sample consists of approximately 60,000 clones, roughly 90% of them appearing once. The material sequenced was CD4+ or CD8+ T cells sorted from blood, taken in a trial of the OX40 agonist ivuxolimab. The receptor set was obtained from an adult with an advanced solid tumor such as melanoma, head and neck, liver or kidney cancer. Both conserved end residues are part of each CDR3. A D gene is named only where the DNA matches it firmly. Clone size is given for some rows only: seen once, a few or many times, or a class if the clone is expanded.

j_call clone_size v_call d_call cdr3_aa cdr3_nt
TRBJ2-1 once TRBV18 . CASSPNRASSYNEQFF TGTGCCAGCTCACCAAACCGTGCGAGCTCCTACAATGAGCAGTTCTTC
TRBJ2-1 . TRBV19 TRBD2 CASSGLAGGYNEQFF TGTGCCAGTAGCGGACTAGCGGGAGGATACAATGAGCAGTTCTTC
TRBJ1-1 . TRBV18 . CASSFSSPGGSTEAFF TGTGCCAGCTCATTCTCGAGTCCTGGGGGTTCCACTGAAGCTTTCTTT
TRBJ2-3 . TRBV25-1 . CASSEYRRARGGADTQYF TGTGCCAGCAGTGAATATAGGAGGGCGAGAGGGGGCGCAGATACGCAGTATTTT
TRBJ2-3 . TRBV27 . CASTRFGWQVPDTQYF TGTGCCAGCACTCGATTCGGATGGCAGGTGCCAGATACGCAGTATTTT
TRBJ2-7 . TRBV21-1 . CASTKKDRTGKQHEQYF TGTGCCAGCACCAAAAAAGACCGGACAGGGAAACAGCACGAGCAGTACTTC
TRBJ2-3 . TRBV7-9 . CASNSRGSLIMNTQYF TGTGCCAGCAACTCACGGGGTAGCCTTATAATGAATACGCAGTATTTT
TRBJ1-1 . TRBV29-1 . CSVAPMNTEAFF TGCAGCGTTGCCCCCATGAACACTGAAGCTTTCTTT
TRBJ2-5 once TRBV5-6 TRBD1 CASDGTEETQYF TGTGCCAGTGACGGGACAGAAGAGACCCAGTACTTC
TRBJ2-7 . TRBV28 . CASSLVSSGMYEQYF TGTGCCAGCAGTTTGGTTTCGAGCGGCATGTACGAGCAGTACTTC
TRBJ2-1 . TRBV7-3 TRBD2 CASSLAGGSNEQFF TGTGCCAGCAGCTTAGCGGGAGGTTCGAATGAGCAGTTCTTC
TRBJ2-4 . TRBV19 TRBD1 CASSGTGNIQYF TGTGCCAGCTCCGGGACAGGGAACATTCAGTACTTC
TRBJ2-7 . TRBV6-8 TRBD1 CASTTGTGGCEQYF TGTGCCAGCACCACGGGGACAGGGGGGTGCGAGCAGTACTTC
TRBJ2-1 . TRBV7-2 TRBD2 CASSLWGTSGNNEQFF TGTGCCAGCAGCTTATGGGGGACTAGCGGGAACAATGAGCAGTTCTTC
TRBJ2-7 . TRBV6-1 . CASSEVRHEQYF TGTGCCAGCAGCGAAGTACGACACGAGCAGTACTTC
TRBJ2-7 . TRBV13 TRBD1 CASSLGGQGAFEQYF TGTGCCAGCAGCTTAGGGGGACAGGGGGCGTTCGAGCAGTACTTC
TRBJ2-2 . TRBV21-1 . CASSKPEPTGIDGELFF TGTGCCAGCAGCAAACCCGAGCCGACAGGGATCGACGGGGAGCTGTTTTTT
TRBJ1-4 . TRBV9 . CASSGGLNEKLFF TGTGCCAGCAGTGGGGGGCTGAATGAAAAACTGTTTTTT
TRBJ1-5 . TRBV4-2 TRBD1 CASSQEGQGLQPQHF TGTGCCAGCAGCCAAGAAGGACAGGGCTTGCAGCCCCAGCATTTT
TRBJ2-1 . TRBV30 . CAWSSVYLMYNEQFF TGTGCCTGGAGTTCCGTTTACCTTATGTACAATGAGCAGTTCTTC
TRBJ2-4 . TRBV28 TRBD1 CASSLLGDRVRAKNIQYF TGTGCCAGCAGTTTACTCGGGGACAGGGTTCGTGCCAAAAACATTCAGTACTTC
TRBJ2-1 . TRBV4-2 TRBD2 CASRPSLAGSEQFF TGTGCCAGCAGGCCGAGCCTAGCGGGCAGTGAGCAGTTCTTC
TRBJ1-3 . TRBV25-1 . CASSESMTVSGNTIYF TGTGCCAGCAGTGAATCAATGACAGTCTCTGGAAACACCATATATTTT
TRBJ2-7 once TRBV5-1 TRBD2 CASSSGLAGGISSYEQYF TGCGCCAGCAGCTCCGGACTAGCGGGAGGTATTAGCTCCTACGAGCAGTACTTC
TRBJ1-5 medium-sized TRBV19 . CASTGQGRDQPQHF TGTGCCAGTACCGGGCAGGGGAGGGATCAGCCCCAGCATTTT
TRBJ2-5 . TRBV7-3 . CASSHSRGGTQYF TGTGCCAGCAGCCACTCTAGGGGAGGGACCCAGTACTTC
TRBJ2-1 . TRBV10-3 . CAIRGQSSSYNEQFF TGTGCCATCAGAGGACAGTCAAGCTCCTACAATGAGCAGTTCTTC
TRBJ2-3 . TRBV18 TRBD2 CASSPLLAGTDTQYF TGTGCCAGCTCACCACTGCTAGCGGGCACAGATACGCAGTATTTT
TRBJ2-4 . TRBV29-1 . CSVGSRLAKNIQYF TGCAGCGTTGGGTCCCGATTAGCCAAAAACATTCAGTACTTC
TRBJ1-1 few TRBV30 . CAWSAGTVNTEAFF TGTGCCTGGAGTGCCGGGACTGTGAACACTGAAGCTTTCTTT
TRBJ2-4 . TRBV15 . CATSRDGGPKNIQYF TGTGCCACCAGCAGAGATGGGGGTCCCAAAAACATTCAGTACTTC
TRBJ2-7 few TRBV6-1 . CASSRDSWEQYF TGTGCCAGCAGCAGGGACTCATGGGAGCAGTACTTC
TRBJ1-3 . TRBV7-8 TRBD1 CASNRDRADTIYF TGTGCCAGCAATAGGGACAGGGCAGACACCATATATTTT
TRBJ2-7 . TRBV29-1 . CSVVAGVYEQYF TGCAGCGTTGTTGCAGGGGTCTACGAGCAGTACTTC
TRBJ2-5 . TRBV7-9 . CASSYPTRDKKYF TGTGCCAGCAGCTACCCAACTAGAGACAAAAAGTACTTC
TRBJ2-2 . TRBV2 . CASSFGTPNTGELFF TGTGCCAGCAGTTTCGGGACTCCTAACACCGGGGAGCTGTTTTTT
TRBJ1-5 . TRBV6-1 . CASSWGVRNQPQHF TGTGCCAGCAGTTGGGGTGTCCGCAATCAGCCCCAGCATTTT
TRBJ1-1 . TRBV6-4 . CASSDRGGTEAFF TGTGCCAGCAGTGATCGGGGAGGGACTGAAGCTTTCTTT
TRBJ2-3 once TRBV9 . CASSEGTGSDTQYF TGTGCCAGCAGCGAAGGTACTGGCAGTGATACGCAGTATTTT
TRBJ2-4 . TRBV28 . CASSSIPGKPKNIQYF TGTGCCAGCAGCTCAATTCCAGGGAAACCCAAAAACATTCAGTACTTC
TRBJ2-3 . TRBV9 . CASSFTDTQYF TGTGCCAGCAGCTTCACAGATACGCAGTATTTT
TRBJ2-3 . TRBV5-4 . CASSYRQVSTDTQYF TGTGCCAGCAGCTACCGACAGGTGTCCACAGATACGCAGTATTTT
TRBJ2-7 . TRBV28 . CASSSPYEGGIQSQYF TGTGCCAGCAGTTCCCCCTATGAGGGAGGCATACAATCGCAGTACTTC
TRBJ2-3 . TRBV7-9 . CASSLDHISVQYF TGTGCCAGCAGCTTAGATCACATATCTGTGCAGTATTTT
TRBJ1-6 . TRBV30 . CAWSRPDGFYNSPLHF TGTGCCTGGAGTAGACCGGACGGTTTTTATAATTCACCCCTCCACTTT
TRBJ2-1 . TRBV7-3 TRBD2 CASTSAGGSYNEQFF TGTGCCAGCACTTCGGCCGGGGGGAGTTACAATGAGCAGTTCTTC
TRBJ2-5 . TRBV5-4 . CASSLGGAQETQYF TGTGCCAGCAGCTTGGGGGGGGCGCAAGAGACCCAGTACTTC
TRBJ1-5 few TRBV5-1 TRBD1 CASSWTGTQPQHF TGCGCCAGCAGCTGGACAGGGACCCAGCCCCAGCATTTT
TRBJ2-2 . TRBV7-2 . CASSYLRGGELFF TGTGCCAGCAGCTATTTGAGGGGCGGGGAGCTGTTTTTT
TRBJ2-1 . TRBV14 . CASSQDYAGLRSYNEQFF TGTGCCAGCAGCCAAGATTACGCAGGACTACGCTCCTACAATGAGCAGTTCTTC
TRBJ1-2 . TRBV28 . CASTFDNYGYTF TGTGCCAGCACCTTCGATAACTATGGCTACACCTTC
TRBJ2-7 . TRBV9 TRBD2 CASSVGVGGTYEQYF TGTGCCAGCAGCGTAGGGGTGGGAGGGACCTACGAGCAGTACTTC
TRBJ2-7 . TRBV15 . CATSREWGTKEDEQYF TGTGCCACCAGCAGAGAATGGGGAACCAAAGAGGACGAGCAGTACTTC